This T cell receptor beta chain is from a study of CD8 T cells in Susac syndrome. Findings and limits, study-wide: An acknowledgment was made by the study that its TCR sequencing and HLA analysis involved relatively few individuals.

Trimming took 2 bases from V and 5 from J, leaving 13 bases between them. The CDR3 is 15 amino acids. Germline assignment: CDR1 LGHNA and CDR2 YSLEER. Concerning this clonotype: The antigen remains undetermined.

Random hexamers primed reverse transcription of about 0.45 to 1 ug RNA. The amplification used immunoSEQ multiplex PCR on TCR beta CDR3; it spanned 54 Vbeta and 13 Jbeta. From the immunoSEQ multiplex PCR reads, TCRdb called clonotypes with MiXCR, one entry per CDR3 protein. This repertoire shows just over 300,000 distinct CDR3 sequences, roughly nine tenths found once; its top ten account for more than 0.06%. CD8+ and CD4+ T cells from blood underwent TCR beta sequencing, which was carried out in a high-throughput format. Negative isolation was applied to CD8+ and CD4+ T cells, and FACS enrichment was applied to TEMRA cells.

The source of this sequence is a human donor with multiple sclerosis. The chain carries TRBV4-3 and TRBJ2-1; tentative D call: TRBD1 (6 bases). The material sequenced was CD4+ T cells from PBMCs. The CDR3 nucleotides are TGCGCCAGCAGCCAATGGGACACCCAAGACAATGAGCAGTTCTTC. Its protein is CASSQWDTQDNEQFF.